Listed below are T cell receptor beta chains from one sample, sequenced in a study of blood T cells in healthy people across ages. TCRdb independently ran MiXCR on the 5' RACE reads; one entry per CDR3 protein. The table includes 850,000 to 1,000,000 distinct CDR3 sequences, approximately 49% detected once. Material: blood. These receptors came from a man aged 25 to 45 in good health. Each CDR3 is given with its conserved first and last residue. D genes are given only for firm matches. Clone size, where shown, is once, few, many, or a class for clones that have expanded.

size | D | J | V | DNA | CDR3
. | . | TRBJ2-7 | TRBV9 | TGTGCCAGCAGCGTAGACAGGGAGGGCGAGCAGTACTTC | CASSVDREGEQYF
. | TRBD1 | TRBJ1-4 | TRBV4-3 | TGCGCCAGCAGCCAAGATGTAAGCAGGGGGATGACTAATGAAAAACTGTTTTTT | CASSQDVSRGMTNEKLFF
. | . | TRBJ2-1 | TRBV12-3/TRBV12-4 | TGTGCCAGCAGTTTAAGTTTGGGACGTAACTCCTACAATGAGCAGTTCTTC | CASSLSLGRNSYNEQFF
. | . | TRBJ1-2 | TRBV29-1 | TGCAGCGTTGAAGAGGCGGACCCAGCCGCCAACGGCTACACCTTC | CSVEEADPAANGYTF
. | TRBD1 | TRBJ2-5 | TRBV10-3 | TGTGCCATCAGAACCGGGACAGGGGAAGAGACCCAGTACTTC | CAIRTGTGEETQYF
many | . | TRBJ2-7 | TRBV3-1 | TGTGCCAGCAGGCAGGGGGGTACCTACGAGCAGTACTTC | CASRQGGTYEQYF
. | TRBD2 | TRBJ2-1 | TRBV5-1 | TGCGCCAGCAGCTTGGAGGGACTAGCGGAGATCTACAATGAGCAGTTCTTC | CASSLEGLAEIYNEQFF
. | . | TRBJ1-5 | TRBV7-2 | TGTGCCAGCAGCTTACGGGGGGAACAGCCCCAGCATTTT | CASSLRGEQPQHF
. | TRBD2 | TRBJ2-5 | TRBV5-1 | TGCGCCAGCAGCTTGGGAGCGGGGGGCAACCAAGAGACCCAGTACTTC | CASSLGAGGNQETQYF
once | TRBD1 | TRBJ2-7 | TRBV5-1 | TGCGCCAGCAGCTTGGAGGACAGGGGCTGGGGGCAGTACTTC | CASSLEDRGWGQYF
. | . | TRBJ2-1 | TRBV7-2 | TGTGCCAGCAGCTTAGCCGAGTGGGGGAACTCCTACAATGAGCAGTTCTTC | CASSLAEWGNSYNEQFF
. | . | TRBJ2-3 | TRBV5-6 | TGTGCCAGCAGGACCTCTTCCAATACGCAGTATTTT | CASRTSSNTQYF
few | . | TRBJ2-5 | TRBV20-1 | TGCAGTGCTAGGGGGTCTTTCCAAGAGACCCAGTACTTC | CSARGSFQETQYF
. | . | TRBJ2-3 | TRBV12-3/TRBV12-4 | TGTGCCAGCAGTTTTGGGTCAGGCCGCACAGATACGCAGTATTTT | CASSFGSGRTDTQYF
. | TRBD2 | TRBJ2-4 | TRBV25-1 | TGTGCCAGCAGTGATGCGGGAGGGCCGGGCATTCAGTACTTC | CASSDAGGPGIQYF
. | . | TRBJ2-7 | TRBV5-1 | TGCGCCAGCAGCTTGTCGATTGGGGCCTACGAGCAGTACTTC | CASSLSIGAYEQYF
. | . | TRBJ2-6 | TRBV4-3 | TGCGCCAGCAGCCAAGAGGGACAAGATATCTCTGGGGCCAACGTCCTGACTTTC | CASSQEGQDISGANVLTF
. | . | TRBJ2-7 | TRBV10-3 | TGTGCCATCAGTGAAGGGTTTGGACTCGACGAGCAGTACTTC | CAISEGFGLDEQYF
. | . | TRBJ2-1 | TRBV2 | TGTGCCAGACTATTCCCGGGAGAAGAATACAATGAGCAGTTCTTC | CARLFPGEEYNEQFF
few | TRBD1 | TRBJ2-1 | TRBV24-1 | TGTGCCACCAGTGGGGGGACAGGGGAGGCCTACAATGAGCAGTTCTTC | CATSGGTGEAYNEQFF
. | . | TRBJ1-1 | TRBV5-1 | TGCGCCAGCAGCTTCTACACCTTTCGGGACACTGAAGCTTTCTTT | CASSFYTFRDTEAFF
. | . | TRBJ2-5 | TRBV5-1 | TGCGCCAGCAGCTTTACGGCAGCAGGGCAAGAGACCCAGTACTTC | CASSFTAAGQETQYF
many | TRBD1 | TRBJ2-7 | TRBV27 | TGTGCCAGCAGTTTTGGGACAGGCGAGCAGTACTTC | CASSFGTGEQYF
few | . | TRBJ2-2 | TRBV7-2 | TGTGCCAGCAGCTTAAAGTGGGCAGGGGCCACCGGGGAGCTGTTTTTT | CASSLKWAGATGELFF
few | TRBD2 | TRBJ2-2 | TRBV12-3/TRBV12-4 | TGTGCCAGCATCGTTAGCGGGGCGGACACCGGGGAGCTGTTTTTT | CASIVSGADTGELFF
few | TRBD1 | TRBJ2-3 | TRBV20-1 | TGCAGTGCCTTAGGACAGGGCGGTACGCAGTATTTT | CSALGQGGTQYF
. | TRBD1 | TRBJ2-1 | TRBV6-1 | TGTGCCAGCATTAGGGACAGGGTAGGCAATGAGCAGTTCTTC | CASIRDRVGNEQFF
. | TRBD1 | TRBJ2-5 | TRBV27 | TGTGCCAGCCGTGCCCGGACAGGGTTTGAGACCCAGTACTTC | CASRARTGFETQYF
. | TRBD2 | TRBJ2-1 | TRBV27 | TGTGCCGTTAGCGGGGGGGCAAAGCAGTTCTTC | CAVSGGAKQFF
. | . | TRBJ2-6 | TRBV7-2 | TGTGCCAGCAGCTTATTACCAGCACAGATCCTCTCTGGGGCCAACGTCCTGACTTTC | CASSLLPAQILSGANVLTF
. | TRBD1 | TRBJ2-7 | TRBV5-1 | TGCGCCAGCAGCTCGGAATCTAGGGGGCACGAGCAGTACTTC | CASSSESRGHEQYF
many | . | TRBJ2-5 | TRBV5-1 | TGCGCCAGCAGCTTGTTCGGGGCTAACCAAGAGACCCAGTACTTC | CASSLFGANQETQYF
. | TRBD2 | TRBJ2-1 | TRBV20-1 | TGCAGTGCTAGAGATCGGTCTAGCGGGGTCCAGAGGAATGAGCAGTTCTTC | CSARDRSSGVQRNEQFF